Each of the 8 T cell receptor beta chains below was sequenced from the same sample in a study of cytomegalovirus exposure and HLA in healthy donors. PCR amplification relied on 60 Vbeta primers (plus 13 Jbeta primers). Generated by immunoSEQ multiplex PCR, the TCRdb table keeps only in-frame clones and is missing some. The sample table sets out tens of thousands of clones. Material: PBMCs. These receptors originate from a man aged 45-60 years in good health and CMV-seronegative.

This sequence joins TRBV18 and TRBJ2-4, with 11 bases that match TRBD1. This CDR3 comprises 16 residues. V was clipped by 3 bases and J by 7 bases; unmatched bases: 8. The germline V gene has CDR1 KGHSH and CDR2 LQKENI. The CDR3 region has the DNA TGTGCCAGCTCACCGATTACCGGGACAGGGGGTAACATTCAGTACTTC. Its translation is CASSPITGTGGNIQYF.

V gene TRBV16 combines with J gene TRBJ1-3; D remains ambiguous. V was shortened by 4 bases and J by 4 bases, with 11 bases between the two germline ends. This CDR3 is 14 amino acids long. Germline loops: CDR1 KGHSY, CDR2 FQNENV. This CDR3 is CASSLSRSGNTIYF. The CDR3 bases are TGTGCCAGCAGCCTCTCCAGATCAGGAAACACCATATATTTT.

CDR3 nucleotides: TGTGCCAGCAGTTGGGACAGGGTCGACGAGCAGTACTTC. Amino acids: CASSWDRVDEQYF. This chain joins TRBV5-4 and TRBJ2-7, with 9 bases that match TRBD1. Germline loops: CDR1 SGHNT, CDR2 YYREEE (reference sequence). V lost 5 bases to trimming and J lost 5 bases; unmatched junction nucleotides: 5. CDR3 length: 13 amino acids. The whole variable domain, remainder taken from reference TRBV5-4 and TRBJ2-7, is ETGVTQSPTHLIKTRGQQVTLRCSSQSGHNTVSWYQQALGQGPQFIFQYYREEENGRGNFPPRFSGLQFPNYSSELNVNALELDDSALYLCASSWDRVDEQYFGPGTRLTVT.

The V gene is TRBV19, the J gene TRBJ2-1; 10 positions match TRBD2. CDR3 length equals 14 residues. The V gene end was trimmed by 3 bases and the J gene end by 12 bases; junction bases not matched to a gene: 8. Germline CDR1 and CDR2: LNHDA and SQIVND (reference sequence). The CDR3, as DNA: TGTGCCAGTAGTATGTCTAGCGGGGGCCTTGTGCAGTTCTTC. It codes for CASSMSSGGLVQFF.

The rearrangement uses TRBV6-5 and TRBJ1-1; maybe TRBD1 (6 bases). This CDR3 region has 15 residues. V was shortened by 0 bases and J by 4 bases, with 12 bases between the two germline ends. CDR1 is MNHEY, CDR2 SVGAGI, per germline. The CDR3: CASSYSGGVGTEAFF. For the CDR3, the DNA is TGTGCCAGCAGTTACTCAGGGGGAGTAGGCACTGAAGCTTTCTTT.

The chain couples TRBV7-9 to TRBJ1-2, with D possibly matching TRBD1 (6 bases). This CDR3 contains 12 residues. Germline assignment: CDR1 SEHNR and CDR2 FQNEAQ (reference sequence). Trimming took 4 bases from V and 3 from J, leaving 6 bases between them. The CDR3, as DNA: TGTGCCAGCAGCTACAGGGACTATGGCTACACCTTC. It codes for CASSYRDYGYTF.

The chain links TRBV4-3 to TRBJ1-6; D possibly corresponds to TRBD1 (6 bases). The length of the CDR3 is 20 residues. Trimming removed 4 bases from V and 4 bases from J, with 26 bases in between. Germline loops: CDR1 LGHNA, CDR2 YSLEER. The CDR3 nucleotides read TGCGCCAGCAGCCCTCTAGACAGGAGACTCCCGTTTAGATATAATTCACCCCTCCACTTT. It codes for CASSPLDRRLPFRYNSPLHF.

The chain joins TRBV10-3 to TRBJ1-6, with D hard to call. CDR1 ENHRY and CDR2 SYGVKD come from the germline V gene. The CDR3 covers 16 residues. Trimming took 10 bases from V and 0 from J, leaving 16 bases between them. The CDR3 coding sequence is TGTGCCACCAGGAACACTAGGAGCTCCTATAATTCACCCCTCCACTTT. Protein: CATRNTRSSYNSPLHF.